The T cell receptor beta chain described here comes from a study of blood T cell repertoires in COVID-19. Background on the study: Some COVID-19 samples were acute and others convalescent; all came from the United States, Italy and Spain.

The germline gives CDR1 SGHTA, CDR2 FQGTGA. V shed 4 bases, J shed 1 base, and the junction held 17 bases outside the gene matches. There are 20 residues in the CDR3. Per the original methods: Estimation of nucleated cell counts relied on the amplification of reference gene primers. Produced via immunoSEQ multiplex PCR; TCRdb's table is partial and in-frame only. V and J calls and clone size are given by that table; D and trimming were obtained from the DNA. The sample yields about 350,000 clones, approximately 89% seen once. The Seattle site enrolled patients during active infection and followed them longitudinally.

Source material: peripheral blood. The TCR sequence derives from an older woman with COVID-19, enrolled during active disease. This chain connects TRBV7-3 to TRBJ1-1, with TRBD1 matching over 11 bases. CDR3 in amino acids: CASSSQPSDRGRRANTEAFF. CDR3 DNA: TGTGCCAGCAGCTCCCAACCGTCGGACAGGGGGCGCCGGGCGAACACTGAAGCTTTCTTT.